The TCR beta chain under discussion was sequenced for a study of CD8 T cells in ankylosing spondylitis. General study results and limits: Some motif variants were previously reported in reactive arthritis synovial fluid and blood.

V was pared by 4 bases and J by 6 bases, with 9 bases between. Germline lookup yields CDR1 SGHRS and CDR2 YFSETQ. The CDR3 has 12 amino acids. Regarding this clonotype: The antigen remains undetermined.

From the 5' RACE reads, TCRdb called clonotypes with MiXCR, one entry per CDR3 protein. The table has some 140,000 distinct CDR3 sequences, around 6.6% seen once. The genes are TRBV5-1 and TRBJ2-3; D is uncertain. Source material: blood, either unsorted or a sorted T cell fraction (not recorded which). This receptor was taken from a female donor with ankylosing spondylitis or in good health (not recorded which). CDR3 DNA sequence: TGCGCCAGCAGCACACATCGCGATACGCAGTATTTT. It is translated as CASSTHRDTQYF.